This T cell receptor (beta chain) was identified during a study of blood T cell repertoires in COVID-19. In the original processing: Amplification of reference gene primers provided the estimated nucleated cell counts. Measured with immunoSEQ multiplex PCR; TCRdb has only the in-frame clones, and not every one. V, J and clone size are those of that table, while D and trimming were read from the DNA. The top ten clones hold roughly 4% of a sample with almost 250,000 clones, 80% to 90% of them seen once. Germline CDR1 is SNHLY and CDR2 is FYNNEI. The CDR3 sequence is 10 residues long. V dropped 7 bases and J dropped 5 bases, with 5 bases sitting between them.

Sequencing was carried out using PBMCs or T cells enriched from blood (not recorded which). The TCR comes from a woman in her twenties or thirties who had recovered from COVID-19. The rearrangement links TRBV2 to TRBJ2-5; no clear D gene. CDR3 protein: CASNLETQYF. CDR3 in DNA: TGTGCCAGCAATCTGGAGACCCAGTACTTC. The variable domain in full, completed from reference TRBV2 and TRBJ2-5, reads EPEVTQTPSHQVTQMGQEVILRCVPISNHLYFYWYRQILGQKVEFLVSFYNNEISEKSEIFDDQFSVERPDGSNFTLKIRSTKLEDSAMYFCASNLETQYFGPGTRLLVL.